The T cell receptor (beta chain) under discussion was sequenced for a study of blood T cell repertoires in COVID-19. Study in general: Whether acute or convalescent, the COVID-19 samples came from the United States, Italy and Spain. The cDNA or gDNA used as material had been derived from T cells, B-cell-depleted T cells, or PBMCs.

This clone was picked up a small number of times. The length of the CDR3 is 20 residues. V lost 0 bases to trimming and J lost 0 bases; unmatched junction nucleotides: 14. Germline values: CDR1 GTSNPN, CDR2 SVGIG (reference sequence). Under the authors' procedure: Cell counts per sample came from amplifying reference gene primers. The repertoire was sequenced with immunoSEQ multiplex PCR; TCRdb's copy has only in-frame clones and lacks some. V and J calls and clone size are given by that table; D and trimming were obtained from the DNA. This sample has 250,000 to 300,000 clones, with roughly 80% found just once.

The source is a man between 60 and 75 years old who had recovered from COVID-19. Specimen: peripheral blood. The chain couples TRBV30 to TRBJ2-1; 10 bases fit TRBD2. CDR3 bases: TGTGCCTGGAGTGTAATTTCTAGCGGGGGCCGCCGGAGCTCCTACAATGAGCAGTTCTTC. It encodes CAWSVISSGGRRSSYNEQFF.